The source of this TCR beta chain is a study of T cells in Graves' hyperthyroidism and ophthalmopathy. TCR beta CDR3 regions were amplified from RNA transcripts. The study used the HTBI primer set for a first-round RT-PCR of the TCR CDR3. TCRdb analysed the multiplex PCR reads with MiXCR anew, one entry per CDR3 protein. This table has some 460,000 distinct CDR3 sequences, roughly 14% appearing once. The study left out patients who had uncontrolled infection, other autoimmune disease, pregnancy or lactation. At least ten counts were recorded for this clonotype. Antigen unknown. The study, taken as a whole, reports: Ophthalmopathy got predicted by the model a median about six months before its onset.

The source is a woman between 18 and 30 years old with Graves' hyperthyroidism. The sequencing sample was made of blood.

The CDR3 DNA is TGTGCCAGCAGGAGGACCGCAGGGGGCTTTGAGGACGAGCAGTACTTC. Protein: CASRRTAGGFEDEQYF. J is TRBJ2-7 and V is TRBV6-1, with 8 bases fitting TRBD1. The CDR3 has 16 residues. The germline gives CDR1 MNHNS, CDR2 SASEGT. J lost 5 bases, V lost 6 bases, and 15 bases had no gene match.